The 14 T cell receptor beta chains below come from one sample, sequenced in a study of breast tumors, draining lymph nodes, adjacent tissues. The lymph nodes were axillary draining lymph nodes from breast cancer patients. TCRdb ran MiXCR on the multiplex PCR reads and lists one entry per CDR3 protein. This sample carries about 230,000 distinct CDR3 sequences, about 32% of them seen once, and the ten largest clones take 1.1% to 1.5%. Sequences were obtained from axillary lymph node tissue. The receptors were gathered from a female donor with breast cancer. Some clones in this sample may be carry-over from other donors' samples.

The chain carries TRBV24-1 and TRBJ2-7, with D perhaps given as TRBD1 or TRBD2 (5 bases each). The CDR3 spans 11 residues. The germline V gene has CDR1 KGHDR and CDR2 SFDVKD. V lost 9 bases and J lost 3, with 8 bases in between. CDR3: CATGTCYEQYF. CDR3 sequence (DNA): TGTGCCACCGGGACGTGCTACGAGCAGTACTTC.

The gene calls are TRBV12-3 or TRBV12-4 and TRBJ2-1, with 12 nucleotides matching TRBD2. The V and J ends lost 3 bases and 11 bases, in that order; junction bases with no gene match: 5. This CDR3 has 14 amino acids. CDR3 coding DNA: TGTGCCAGCAGTTTCACCGGGACTAGCGGGCAGCAGTTCTTC. This encodes CASSFTGTSGQQFF.

Ten or more counts support this clonotype. V gene TRBV9 combines with J gene TRBJ2-3; TRBD2 matches at 7 bases. V gave up 3 bases and J gave up 2 bases; unmatched junction bases: 3. Germline assignment: CDR1 SGDLS and CDR2 YYNGEE. This CDR3 comprises 14 residues. CDR3 coding DNA: TGTGCCAGCAGCGCTAGCGGAAACACAGATACGCAGTATTTT. It is translated as CASSASGNTDTQYF.

This clonotype was seen only a few times. A much larger clone differs by one base, so this may be a read error. This chain connects TRBV6-1 to TRBJ2-1, with 9 bases lining up with TRBD2. V shed 6 bases, J shed 7 bases, and the junction held 7 bases outside the gene matches. This CDR3 is built from 14 residues. CDR1 is MNHNS and CDR2 is SASEGT in the germline V gene. CDR3 sequence (DNA): TGTGCCAGCAGGCGAGCGGGGGGACTGAATGAGCAGTTCTTC. As protein: CASRRAGGLNEQFF.

CDR3 in amino acids: CSARGPDSQETQYF. CDR3 in DNA: TGCAGTGCTAGAGGTCCCGACAGCCAAGAGACCCAGTACTTC. J is TRBJ2-5 and V is TRBV20-1; tentative D call: TRBD1 (5 bases). Trimming removed 1 base from V and 1 base from J, with 10 bases in between. Germline V gene lookup returns CDR1 DFQATT and CDR2 SNEGSKA (reference sequence). This CDR3 spans 14 amino acids.

Comments on this clonotype: Because the CDR3 is missing its conserved closing phenylalanine or tryptophan, this is likely a read error. It is unclear where the CDR3 begins or ends on the DNA, so no DNA is shown, and the CDR3 is as TCRdb lists it. The CDR3 region is CAIRAGQDT. This chain connects TRBV10-3 to TRBJ2-5; TRBD1, the table's D call, lacks a check against the DNA. Germline-derived CDR1 and CDR2 are ENHRY and SYGVKD. The CDR3 spans 9 residues, counting both ends.

This clonotype was seen many times. The CDR3 coding sequence is TGTGCCAGCAGCTTGGTGGTGACATCGAATCAGCCCCAGCATTTT. Its translation: CASSLVVTSNQPQHF. The rearrangement links TRBV5-5 to TRBJ1-5; D is uncertain. The CDR3 contains 15 residues. Germline CDR1 SGHKS, CDR2 YYEKEE (reference sequence). V lost 0 bases to trimming and J lost 4 bases, with 11 bases between them.

At least ten counts were recorded for this clonotype. The chain is built from TRBV20-1 and TRBJ1-4; 9 bases fit TRBD1. CDR3 size: 18 residues. Germline V CDR1 and CDR2: DFQATT, SNEGSKA (reference sequence). J lost 0 bases, V lost 1 base, and 9 bases had no gene match. CDR3 sequence (DNA): TGCAGTGCTAGAGGGGGACAGGGATGGGTCGCAACTAATGAAAAACTGTTTTTT. The encoded protein is CSARGGQGWVATNEKLFF.

A remark on this clonotype: Just one base apart from a much larger clone, this may be a read error. The genes are TRBV6-2 or TRBV6-3 and TRBJ2-1, with D hard to call. CDR3 size: 13 residues. CDR1 MNHEY and CDR2 SVGEGT come from the germline V gene. The CDR3 loop is CVSSYLPNNEQFF. As DNA, the CDR3 is TGTGTCAGCAGTTACTTGCCAAACAATGAGCAGTTCTTC.

This clonotype was counted at least ten times. The chain uses TRBV20-1 and TRBJ1-2; D possibly corresponds to TRBD1 (5 bases). The CDR3 spans 12 residues. Looked up from germline, CDR1 is DFQATT and CDR2 is SNEGSKA (reference sequence). The V gene lost 5 bases and the J gene lost 7 bases, with 14 bases spanning the gap. The CDR3 nucleotides are TGCAGTGCTGAAACCGGGACCGCTGGCTACACCTTC. Translation: CSAETGTAGYTF.

Comments on this clonotype: A much bigger clone sits one base away, suggesting this may be a read error. The chain employs TRBV20-1 and TRBJ2-5, with D perhaps assigned TRBD1 or TRBD2 (7 bases each). Germline loops: CDR1 DFQATT, CDR2 SNEGSKA (reference sequence). This CDR3 comprises 17 residues. The CDR3 reads CSAQGGGSGPAEEAQYF. The CDR3 nucleotides read TGCAGTGCCCAGGGGGGGGGATCGGGACCAGCGGAAGAGGCCCAGTACTTC.

This clonotype was counted many times. This chain connects TRBV19 to TRBJ2-1; no reliable D call. The CDR3 runs to 15 residues. With 3 bases removed from V and 4 bases from J, the gap between germline ends came to 13 bases. CDR1 LNHDA and CDR2 SQIVND come from the germline V gene (reference sequence). Here the CDR3 reads CASSIGDTLYNEQFF. CDR3 bases: TGTGCCAGTAGTATCGGAGACACCCTGTACAATGAGCAGTTCTTC.

The genes are TRBV28 and TRBJ2-3; 7 bases map to TRBD1. The CDR3 is 14 residues long. The germline gives CDR1 MDHEN, CDR2 SYDVKM. Trimming took 11 bases from V and 0 from J; bases not matched to a gene: 8. In DNA form, the CDR3 reads TGTGCCGGACAGGAAAGTCGAAGCACAGATACGCAGTATTTT. Translated: CAGQESRSTDTQYF. Full variable domain (missing parts from reference TRBV28 and TRBJ2-3): DVKVTQSSRYLVKRTGEKVFLECVQDMDHENMFWYRQDPGLGLRLIYFSYDVKMKEKGDIPEGYSVSREKKERFSLILESASTNQTSMYLCAGQESRSTDTQYFGPGTRLTVL.

This clonotype appeared many times. V and J are TRBV2 and TRBJ2-5, with D tentatively TRBD2 (6 bases). Germline V CDR1 and CDR2: SNHLY, FYNNEI. V shed 6 bases and J shed 4 bases, with 6 bases lying between them. This CDR3 has 11 residues. The CDR3 nucleotides are TGTGCCAGCAGGGGGGGAGAGACCCAGTACTTC. It translates to CASRGGETQYF.